This T cell receptor (beta chain) was recovered during a study of beta chain features in type 1 diabetes. This clone came up a few times. Its antigen is still unknown. Germline V gene sequence: CDR1 SEHNR, CDR2 FQNEAQ (reference sequence). Trimming at V came to 5 bases and at J to 0 bases, leaving 8 bases not matched to a gene. There are 16 residues in the CDR3. The sequenced template was cDNA made from the entire isolated RNA. An average of approximately 3.6 million reads was obtained for naive, central memory and regulatory T cell samples. Sequencing was performed with immunoSEQ multiplex PCR; in TCRdb, only in-frame clones are kept and a portion is missing. This table holds roughly 700,000 clones, about an eighth found once. Study-wide results and limits: Shorter TCRB CDR3s, moderately but significantly so, marked every one of the four CD4+ subsets in Type 1 diabetes patients.

The authors obtained over 95% purity in all sorted populations. V and J are TRBV7-9 and TRBJ1-2; TRBD1 matches 8 bases. Sequencing was carried out using naive CD4+ T cells from blood. The receptor was derived from a man aged 18 to 35 with type 1 diabetes. The CDR3 here is CASSDPPGQANYGYTF. The CDR3 DNA reads as TGTGCCAGCAGCGACCCACCGGGACAGGCTAACTATGGCTACACCTTC.